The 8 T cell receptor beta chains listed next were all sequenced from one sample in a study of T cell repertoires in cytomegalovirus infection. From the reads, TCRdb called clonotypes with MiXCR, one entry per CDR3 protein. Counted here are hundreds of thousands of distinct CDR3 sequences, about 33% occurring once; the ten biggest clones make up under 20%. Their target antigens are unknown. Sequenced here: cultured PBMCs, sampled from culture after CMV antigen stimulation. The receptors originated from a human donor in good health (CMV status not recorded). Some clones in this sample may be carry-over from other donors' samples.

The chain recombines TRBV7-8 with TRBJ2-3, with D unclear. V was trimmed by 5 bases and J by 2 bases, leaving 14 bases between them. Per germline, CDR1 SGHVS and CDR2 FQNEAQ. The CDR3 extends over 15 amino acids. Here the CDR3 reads CASSETEIDTDTQYF. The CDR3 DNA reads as TGTGCCAGCAGCGAAACAGAGATTGACACAGATACGCAGTATTTT.

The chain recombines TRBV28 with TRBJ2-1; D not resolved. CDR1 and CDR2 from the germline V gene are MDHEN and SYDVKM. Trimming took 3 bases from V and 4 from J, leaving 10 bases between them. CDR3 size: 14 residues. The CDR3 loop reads CASSFNTLYNEQFF. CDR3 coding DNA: TGTGCCAGCAGTTTCAACACCCTTTACAATGAGCAGTTCTTC. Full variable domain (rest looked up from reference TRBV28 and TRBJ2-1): DVKVTQSSRYLVKRTGEKVFLECVQDMDHENMFWYRQDPGLGLRLIYFSYDVKMKEKGDIPEGYSVSREKKERFSLILESASTNQTSMYLCASSFNTLYNEQFFGPGTRLTVL.

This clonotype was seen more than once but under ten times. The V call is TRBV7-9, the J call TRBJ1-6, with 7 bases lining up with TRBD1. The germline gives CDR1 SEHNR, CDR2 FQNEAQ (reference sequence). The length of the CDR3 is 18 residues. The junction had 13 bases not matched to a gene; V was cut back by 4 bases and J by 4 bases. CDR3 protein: CASSSAPPGQAYNSPLHF. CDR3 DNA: TGTGCCAGCAGCTCCGCCCCTCCTGGACAGGCGTATAATTCACCCCTCCACTTT. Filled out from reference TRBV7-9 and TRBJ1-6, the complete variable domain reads DTGVSQNPRHKITKRGQNVTFRCDPISEHNRLYWYRQTLGQGPEFLTYFQNEAQLEKSRLLSDRFSAERPKGSFSTLEIQRTEQGDSAMYLCASSSAPPGQAYNSPLHFGNGTRLTVT.

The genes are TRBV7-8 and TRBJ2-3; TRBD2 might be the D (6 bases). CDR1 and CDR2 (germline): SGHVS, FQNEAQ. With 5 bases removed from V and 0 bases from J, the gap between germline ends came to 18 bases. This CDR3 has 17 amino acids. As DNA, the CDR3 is TGTGCCAGCAGCGCCTTCACTAGCAGCCAAAGCACAGATACGCAGTATTTT. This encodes CASSAFTSSQSTDTQYF.

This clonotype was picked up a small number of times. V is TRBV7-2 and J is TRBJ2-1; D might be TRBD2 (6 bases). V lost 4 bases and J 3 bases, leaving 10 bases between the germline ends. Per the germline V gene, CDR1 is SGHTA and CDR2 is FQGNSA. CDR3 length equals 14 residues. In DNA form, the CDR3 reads TGTGCCAGCAGCTCAACGGGAGTCTACAATGAGCAGTTCTTC. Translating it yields CASSSTGVYNEQFF.

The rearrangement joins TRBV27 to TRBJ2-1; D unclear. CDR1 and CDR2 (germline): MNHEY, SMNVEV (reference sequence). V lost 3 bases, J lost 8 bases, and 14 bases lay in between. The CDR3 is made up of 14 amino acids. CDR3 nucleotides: TGTGCCAGCAGTTTGTTAGGAGTTTCGGATGAGCAGTTCTTC. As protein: CASSLLGVSDEQFF.

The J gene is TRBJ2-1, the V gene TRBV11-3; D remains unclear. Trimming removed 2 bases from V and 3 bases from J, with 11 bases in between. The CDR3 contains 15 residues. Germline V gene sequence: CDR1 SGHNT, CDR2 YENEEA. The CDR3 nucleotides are TGTGCCAGCAGCTTAACCTCCCCCCGCTACAATGAGCAGTTCTTC. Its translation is CASSLTSPRYNEQFF.

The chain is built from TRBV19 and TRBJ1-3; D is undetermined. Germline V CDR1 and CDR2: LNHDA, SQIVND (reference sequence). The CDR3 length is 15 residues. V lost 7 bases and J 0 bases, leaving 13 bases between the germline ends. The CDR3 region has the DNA TGTGCCAGTAAAGGGCGGCTTACCTCTGGAAACACCATATATTTT. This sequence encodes CASKGRLTSGNTIYF.